The table lists the clone carrying this T cell receptor (beta chain) with a few counts. TCRdb ran MiXCR on the multiplex PCR reads and lists one entry per CDR3 protein. The sample has roughly 130,000 distinct CDR3 sequences, just under 20% seen once. The record originates from a study of breast tumors, draining lymph nodes, adjacent tissues. Samples came from axillary lymph nodes draining the breast cancer. The V end lost 5 bases, the J end lost 7 bases, and 20 bases lay between the germline ends. Germline CDR1 reads MNHEY; CDR2 reads SVGAGI. There are 16 residues in the CDR3. The sample was axillary lymph node tissue. This TCR derives from a female donor with breast cancer. Some clones in this sample may be carry-over from other donors' samples. This chain connects TRBV6-5 to TRBJ1-4, with a tentative D call TRBD1 (5 bases). CDR3 DNA sequence: TGTGCCAGCAGTCAGCCCCGGGGGGGGGATCGTGAAAAACTGTTTTTT. This codes for CASSQPRGGDREKLFF.